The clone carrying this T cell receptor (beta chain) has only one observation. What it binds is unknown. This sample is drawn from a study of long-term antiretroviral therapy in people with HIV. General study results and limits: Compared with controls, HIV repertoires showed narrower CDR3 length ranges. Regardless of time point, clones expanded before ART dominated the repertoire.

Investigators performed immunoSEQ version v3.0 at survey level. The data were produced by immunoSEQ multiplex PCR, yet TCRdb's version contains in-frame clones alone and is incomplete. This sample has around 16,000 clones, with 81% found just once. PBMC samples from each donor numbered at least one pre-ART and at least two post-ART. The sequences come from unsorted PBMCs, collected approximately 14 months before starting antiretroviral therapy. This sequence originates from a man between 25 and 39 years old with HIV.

The CDR3 region has the DNA TGTGCCACCAGCCGGAGAGGGGAGGATGAAAAACTGTTTTTT. Protein sequence: CATSRRGEDEKLFF. The rearrangement links TRBV15 to TRBJ1-4, with D maybe TRBD1 (5 bases). V was pared by 5 bases and J by 6 bases, with 13 bases between. The CDR3 runs 14 residues. CDR1 is LNHNV, CDR2 YYDKDF, per germline (reference sequence).